The entry below gives a single T cell receptor beta chain sequence along with its context. These data belong to a study of shared clonotypes between healthy human individuals. Using immunoSEQ multiplex PCR, the repertoire was profiled, and TCRdb retains in-frame clones only, with some absent. The table has over a million clones, over 95% seen once. The CDR3 totals 19 residues. V dropped 3 bases and J dropped 0; count of bases not matched to a gene: 13. The germline V gene encodes CDR1 LNHDA and CDR2 SQIVND (reference sequence). This sequence was found in a man aged 25 to 40 in good health. The V and J genes are TRBV19 and TRBJ2-4; 8 bases are shared with TRBD2. The sequenced sample was naive CD4+ T cells sorted from blood. Subset described: CD45RA+ positively selected. CDR3 region: CASSIPGGAIIQAKNIQYF. CDR3 nucleotide sequence: TGTGCCAGTAGTATTCCCGGGGGGGCGATCATACAAGCCAAAAACATTCAGTACTTC.